A single count supports the clone carrying this TCR beta chain. Relative to the germline gene, one junction end is altered; a read error may explain this. CDR3 length: 14 residues. Germline loops: CDR1 MNHEY, CDR2 SVGAGI. During active infection, Seattle patients enrolled and were then monitored through disease. Original data processing: By means of reference gene primer amplification, nucleated cell counts were estimated. The assay was immunoSEQ multiplex PCR, and TCRdb's table has in-frame clones only and misses some. V and J calls and clone size follow that table, whereas D and trimming were derived from the DNA. Of roughly 460,000 clones listed, 80% to 90% are singletons. The sample originates from a study of blood T cell repertoires in COVID-19. In the study overall: Acute-phase and convalescent COVID-19 samples originated in the United States, Italy and Spain. PBMCs, B-cell-depleted T cells, or T cells were the source of the cDNA or gDNA that made up the material.

The chain couples TRBV6-5 to TRBJ1-6; the D gene is possibly TRBD1 (5 bases). This receptor was identified in a man aged 18 to 35 with COVID-19, enrolled during active disease. Input material: peripheral blood. Here the CDR3 reads CASTYQLGGSPLHF. The CDR3 coding sequence is TGTGCCAGCACTTACCAACTGGGGGGATCACCCCTCCACTTT.